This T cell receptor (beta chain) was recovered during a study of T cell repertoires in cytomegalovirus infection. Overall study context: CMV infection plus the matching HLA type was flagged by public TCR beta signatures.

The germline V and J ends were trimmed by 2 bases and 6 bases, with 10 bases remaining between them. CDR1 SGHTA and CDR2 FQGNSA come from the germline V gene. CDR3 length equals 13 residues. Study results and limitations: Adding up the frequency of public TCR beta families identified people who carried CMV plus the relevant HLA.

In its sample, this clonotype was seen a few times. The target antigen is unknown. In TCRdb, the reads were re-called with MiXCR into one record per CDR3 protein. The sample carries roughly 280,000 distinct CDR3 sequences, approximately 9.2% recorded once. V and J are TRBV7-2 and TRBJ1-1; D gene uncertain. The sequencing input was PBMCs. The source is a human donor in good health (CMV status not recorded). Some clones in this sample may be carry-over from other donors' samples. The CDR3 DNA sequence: TGTGCCAGCAGCTTATCGAGAGGAGCTGAAGCTTTCTTT. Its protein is CASSLSRGAEAFF.